This T cell receptor (beta chain) appears in the sequencing data of a study of shared clonotypes between healthy human individuals. Naive CD8 cells comprised CD45RO-negative, CCR7-positively selected cells, excluding terminally differentiated effector memory CD45RA+ cells. The CDR3 runs 12 residues. Germline lookup yields CDR1 LNHDA and CDR2 SQIVND (reference sequence). V was pared by 7 bases and J by 7 bases, with 10 bases between. The count of this clone is one. Sequencing used immunoSEQ multiplex PCR; TCRdb keeps in-frame clones, though not all of them. Of approximately 2,000,000 clones in the sample, roughly 93% are singletons; the top ten hold around 1.7%.

Sequencing input: naive CD8+ T cells from PBMCs. This chain connects TRBV19 to TRBJ2-2, with D possibly TRBD1 on 6 matching bases. The receptor was derived from a man between 18 and 35 years old in good health. Some clones in this sample may be carry-over from other donors' samples. This CDR3 is CASTGDGGELFF. In DNA form, the CDR3 reads TGTGCCAGTACAGGGGATGGCGGGGAGCTGTTTTTT.